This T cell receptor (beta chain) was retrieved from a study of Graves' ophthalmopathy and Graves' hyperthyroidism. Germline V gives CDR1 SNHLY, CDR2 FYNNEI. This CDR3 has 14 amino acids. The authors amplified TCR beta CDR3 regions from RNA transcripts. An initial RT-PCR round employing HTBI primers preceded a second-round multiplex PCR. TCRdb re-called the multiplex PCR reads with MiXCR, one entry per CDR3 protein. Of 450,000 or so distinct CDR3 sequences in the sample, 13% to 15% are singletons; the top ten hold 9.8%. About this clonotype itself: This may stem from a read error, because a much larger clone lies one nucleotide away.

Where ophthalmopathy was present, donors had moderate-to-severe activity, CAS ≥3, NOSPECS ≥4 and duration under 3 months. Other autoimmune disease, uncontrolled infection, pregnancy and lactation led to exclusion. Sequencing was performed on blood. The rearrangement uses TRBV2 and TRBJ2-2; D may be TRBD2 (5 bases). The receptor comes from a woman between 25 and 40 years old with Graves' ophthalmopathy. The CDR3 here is CASSERGQAGELCF. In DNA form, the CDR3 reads TGTGCCAGCAGTGAAAGAGGTCAGGCCGGGGAGCTGTGTTTT.